Sequencing of this T cell receptor (beta chain) was carried out in a study of OX40 agonist ivuxolimab in advanced cancers. Across the whole study: Prior anti-PD-1, anti-PD-L1 or anti-CTLA-4 therapy was allowed; 40% to 50% had some.

This clone appeared a single time. Its matching antigen is unknown. General study points: Relative to CD4+ cells, CD8+ T cells on average had more expanded clones.

CDR1 is MGHRA, CDR2 YSYEKL, per germline. With 3 bases clipped from V and 4 bases from J, the junction kept 6 bases outside the gene matches. CDR3 length: 15 amino acids. Some clones are missing from TCRdb's copy, which holds only in-frame ones; the method was immunoSEQ multiplex PCR. The table lists 80,000 or so clones, around 91% of them singletons. The chain links TRBV4-1 to TRBJ2-5; 9 bases match TRBD2. This TCR came from an adult with an advanced solid tumor such as melanoma, head and neck, liver or kidney cancer. The sequencing here drew on CD4+ or CD8+ T cells sorted from blood, taken in a trial of the OX40 agonist ivuxolimab. CDR3 sequence: CASSQPGTSTETQYF. The CDR3, as DNA: TGCGCCAGCAGCCAGCCCGGGACTAGCACAGAGACCCAGTACTTC.